These 26 T cell receptor beta chains originate from one sample sequenced in a study of beta chain features in type 1 diabetes. Study outcomes and limitations: Shorter TCRB CDR3s, moderately but significantly so, were found in Type 1 diabetes patients in all four CD4+ subsets.

No antigen has been identified for these receptors. The isolated RNA, all of it, was reverse transcribed, so expressed TCRB transcripts were what got sequenced. Profiled with immunoSEQ multiplex PCR; TCRdb holds only in-frame clones, not every one. The data show hundreds of thousands of clones, more than 13% seen once. The sample taken for sequencing was naive CD4+ T cells from blood. The receptors were gathered from a man younger than 35 with type 1 diabetes.

The chain carries TRBV18 and TRBJ2-5; D call uncertain. Trimming stripped 6 bases from V and 5 bases from J, with 16 bases between. CDR1 KGHSH and CDR2 LQKENI come from the germline V gene. The CDR3 is made up of 14 amino acids. The CDR3 sequence: CASSPLETLETQYF. In nucleotides, the CDR3 is TGTGCCAGCTCCCCGTTAGAGACCTTGGAGACCCAGTACTTC.

This clone turned up a few times. This same CDR3 is encoded by further DNA sequences in the sample. This chain connects TRBV30 to TRBJ1-1, with TRBD1 matching over 7 bases. Germline lookup yields CDR1 GTSNPN and CDR2 SVGIG (reference sequence). There are 14 residues in the CDR3. The J segment lost 3 bases and the V segment lost 3 bases, leaving 7 bases of the junction unmatched. DNA for the CDR3: TGTGCCTGGAGCGTAGGGGGCTCGGACACTGAAGCTTTCTTT. Translating it yields CAWSVGGSDTEAFF.

The chain couples TRBV5-1 to TRBJ2-3; TRBD2 agrees at 10 bases. Germline V gives CDR1 SGHRS, CDR2 YFSETQ. V lost 4 bases to trimming and J lost 4 bases; unmatched junction nucleotides: 12. This CDR3 has 17 amino acids. In DNA form, the CDR3 reads TGCGCCAGCAGCCAGAGGACTAGCGGAAGAATTTCAGATACGCAGTATTTT. It codes for CASSQRTSGRISDTQYF.

This clone has at least ten counts. Other DNA sequences of this sample code for an identical CDR3. The chain carries TRBV7-9 and TRBJ2-5, with D unclear. Trimming removed 3 bases at V and 2 bases at J, with 1 base between. Germline V gives CDR1 SEHNR, CDR2 FQNEAQ (reference sequence). This CDR3 region has 11 residues. CDR3 DNA sequence: TGTGCCAGCAGCTTTCAAGAGACCCAGTACTTC. This codes for CASSFQETQYF.

The chain links TRBV19 to TRBJ2-7; 7 nucleotides match TRBD1. Germline V gene sequence: CDR1 LNHDA, CDR2 SQIVND (reference sequence). The CDR3 is 13 residues long. J was trimmed by 1 base and V by 8 bases; bases with no gene match: 5. The CDR3 DNA is TGTGCCAGTGGGGACAGTAAATCCTACGAGCAGTACTTC. Translation: CASGDSKSYEQYF.

J is TRBJ2-2 and V is TRBV2; TRBD2 matches 13 bases. Germline V gene sequence: CDR1 SNHLY, CDR2 FYNNEI. The ends lost 3 bases at V and 0 bases at J; junction bases unmatched: 4. This CDR3 spans 18 amino acids. CDR3 region: CASSERGLAGTNTGELFF. The CDR3 DNA reads TGTGCCAGCAGTGAGCGGGGACTAGCGGGGACGAACACCGGGGAGCTGTTTTTT.

This clone was counted between two and nine times. This chain links TRBV23-1 with TRBJ1-2; 8 bases agree with TRBD1. TRBV23-1 counts as an open reading frame of uncertain function. CDR3 length equals 16 residues. Unmatched junction bases numbered 6, after V lost 2 bases and J lost 1 base. CDR3 DNA: TGCGCCAGCAGTCAAAAAGACAGGGGCCATAACTATGGCTACACCTTC. It codes for CASSQKDRGHNYGYTF.

This rearrangement joins TRBV6-5 to TRBJ2-1; 9 bases agree with TRBD2. The CDR3 is 14 amino acids. Germline-derived CDR1 and CDR2 are MNHEY and SVGAGI. J lost 7 bases, V lost 6 bases, and 7 bases had no gene match. The CDR3 is CASRWLAGFNEQFF. The CDR3 nucleotides read TGTGCCAGCAGGTGGCTAGCGGGATTTAATGAGCAGTTCTTC.

The V call is TRBV18, the J call TRBJ2-3, with D unclear. CDR3 length: 13 amino acids. Germline V gene data show CDR1 as KGHSH and CDR2 as LQKENI. The ends were cut back, 0 bases at V and 6 bases at J, with 7 bases in the middle. CDR3: CASSPPSLDTQYF. As DNA, the CDR3 is TGTGCCAGCTCACCACCGTCCCTGGATACGCAGTATTTT.

This clone showed up just a few times. The rearrangement joins TRBV4-3 to TRBJ2-1; 7 bases are a match to TRBD2. Germline lookup yields CDR1 LGHNA and CDR2 YSLEER. The CDR3 runs to 19 residues. The V gene end was trimmed by 5 bases and the J gene end by 8 bases; junction bases not matched to a gene: 24. CDR3 in amino acids: CASSYRLAVGRTHEDEQFF. The CDR3 DNA is TGCGCCAGCAGCTACAGACTAGCAGTGGGGCGTACGCATGAGGATGAGCAGTTCTTC.

This clone was counted a few times. V gene TRBV18 combines with J gene TRBJ1-1, with 8 positions matching TRBD1. CDR1 and CDR2 from the germline V gene are KGHSH and LQKENI. Trimming took 5 bases from V and 1 from J; bases not matched to a gene: 6. The CDR3 spans 15 residues. The CDR3 protein is CASSRSQGANTEAFF. As DNA, the CDR3 is TGTGCCAGCTCAAGGTCGCAGGGGGCGAACACTGAAGCTTTCTTT. Full variable domain (outside the CDR3, taken from reference TRBV18 and TRBJ1-1): NAGVMQNPRHLVRRRGQEARLRCSPMKGHSHVYWYRQLPEEGLKFMVYLQKENIIDESGMPKERFSAEFPKEGPSILRIQQVVRGDSAAYFCASSRSQGANTEAFFGQGTRLTVV.

As to this clone: Other nucleotide sequences in the sample specify the same CDR3. The chain couples TRBV29-1 to TRBJ2-3; D may match TRBD1 or TRBD2 (5 bases each). The CDR3 is made up of 15 amino acids. V shed 7 bases and J shed 0 bases, with 17 bases lying between them. Germline V gene lookup returns CDR1 SQVTM and CDR2 ANQGSEA. The CDR3: CSAFGALTSTDTQYF. The CDR3, as DNA: TGCAGCGCCTTCGGGGCCTTGACTAGCACAGATACGCAGTATTTT.

The CDR3 DNA is TGTGCCTGGAGTCCGGGACTGGCGAACACTGAAGCTTTCTTT. As protein: CAWSPGLANTEAFF. This chain joins TRBV30 and TRBJ1-1, with D possibly being TRBD1 (5 bases). Germline values: CDR1 GTSNPN, CDR2 SVGIG (reference sequence). V was clipped by 2 bases and J by 1 base, with 11 bases between them. The CDR3 totals 14 residues.

The chain joins TRBV5-4 to TRBJ2-5, with D possibly called TRBD1 or TRBD2 (5 bases each). V lost 1 base, J lost 5 bases, and 9 bases lay in between. The germline gives CDR1 SGHNT, CDR2 YYREEE (reference sequence). The CDR3 has 13 residues. The CDR3 spells CASSLPGTETQYF. DNA of the CDR3: TGTGCCAGCAGCTTGCCCGGGACGGAGACCCAGTACTTC.

This clone was counted between two and nine times. The genes are TRBV28 and TRBJ1-5; no reliable D call. Germline V CDR1 and CDR2: MDHEN, SYDVKM. This CDR3 is 13 amino acids long. V lost 8 bases and J 0 bases, leaving 8 bases between the germline ends. CDR3 in amino acids: CASGGYSNQPQHF. In DNA, the CDR3 is TGTGCCAGCGGAGGCTATAGCAATCAGCCCCAGCATTTT.

This clone was recorded a few times. The genes are TRBV5-4 and TRBJ1-6; perhaps TRBD1 as D (6 bases). V was clipped by 4 bases and J by 10 bases, with 15 bases between them. The CDR3 has 14 residues. Germline CDR1 reads SGHNT; CDR2 reads YYREEE (reference sequence). The CDR3 reads CASSLTGIRSPLHF. Written as DNA, the CDR3 is TGTGCCAGCAGCCTAACAGGGATTCGGTCACCCCTCCACTTT.

The J gene is TRBJ1-1, the V gene TRBV12-5; no reliable D call. The CDR3 sequence is 13 residues long. Germline assignment: CDR1 LGHNT and CDR2 FRNRAP. V lost 1 base to trimming and J lost 2 bases, with 5 bases between them. For the CDR3, the DNA is TGTGCTAGTGGTTTGGGCAGTAACACTGAAGCTTTCTTT. Its protein product is CASGLGSNTEAFF.

Comments on this clone: Other DNA sequences in this specimen translate into the identical CDR3. This chain uses TRBV28 with TRBJ1-5; 10 nucleotides line up with TRBD1. There are 12 residues in the CDR3. Germline V gene sequence: CDR1 MDHEN, CDR2 SYDVKM. V dropped 6 bases and J dropped 7; count of bases not matched to a gene: 0. CDR3 DNA: TGTGCCAGCAGGACAGGGGGCCAGCCCCAGCATTTT. Protein: CASRTGGQPQHF.

Here the CDR3 DNA reads TGTGCCAGCAGCTTAACTTGGGGTAGCACTGAAGCTTTCTTT. This translates into CASSLTWGSTEAFF. The V call is TRBV7-9, the J call TRBJ1-1; D is ambiguous. V gave up 2 bases and J gave up 4 bases, with 11 bases separating them. The CDR3 runs 14 residues. Germline V CDR1 and CDR2: SEHNR, FQNEAQ (reference sequence). The complete variable domain, with remaining parts taken from reference TRBV7-9 and TRBJ1-1, reads DTGVSQNPRHKITKRGQNVTFRCDPISEHNRLYWYRQTLGQGPEFLTYFQNEAQLEKSRLLSDRFSAERPKGSFSTLEIQRTEQGDSAMYLCASSLTWGSTEAFFGQGTRLTVV.

This clone was seen only a few times. The V and J genes are TRBV9 and TRBJ2-2; a possible D gene is TRBD1 (6 bases). Deletions cut 0 bases from V and 0 bases from J, with 9 bases between. Germline V CDR1 and CDR2: SGDLS, YYNGEE. The CDR3 length is 16 residues. This CDR3 is CASSVGAGANTGELFF. CDR3 nucleotides: TGTGCCAGCAGCGTAGGGGCAGGGGCGAACACCGGGGAGCTGTTTTTT.

This clone was observed a handful of times. The CDR3 DNA sequence: TGTGCCAGCAGCTTCGGTCTCCCGACAGGGAACTATGGCTACACCTTC. Amino acids: CASSFGLPTGNYGYTF. The V call is TRBV7-9, the J call TRBJ1-2; 7 bases agree with TRBD1. The V gene's germline CDR1 is SEHNR and CDR2 FQNEAQ (reference sequence). V shed 3 bases and J 2 bases; nucleotides not matched to a gene: 9. The CDR3 is made up of 16 amino acids.

The gene calls are TRBV14 and TRBJ2-1, with D maybe TRBD1 (6 bases). V was clipped by 0 bases and J by 10 bases, with 13 bases between them. Germline assignment: CDR1 SGHDN and CDR2 FVKESK. CDR3 size: 14 residues. CDR3 in amino acids: CASSQEVRDTEQFF. As DNA, the CDR3 is TGTGCCAGCAGCCAAGAAGTTCGGGACACCGAGCAGTTCTTC. Supplemented by reference TRBV14 and TRBJ2-1, the full variable domain reads EAGVTQFPSHSVIEKGQTVTLRCDPISGHDNLYWYRRVMGKEIKFLLHFVKESKQDESGMPNNRFLAERTGGTYSTLKVQPAELEDSGVYFCASSQEVRDTEQFFGPGTRLTVL.

This chain links TRBV1 with TRBJ2-5; TRBD2 is the table's D call and was not checked against the DNA. TRBV1 is recorded as a pseudogene. This CDR3 contains 16 residues. As DNA, the CDR3 is TGCACCAGCAGATCACCCCAGAGGCCGTTCCAAGAGACCCAGTACTTC. As protein: CTSRSPQRPFQETQYF.

The J gene is TRBJ1-2, the V gene TRBV29-1; tentatively, D is TRBD1 (5 bases). The CDR3 is made up of 13 amino acids. The germline V gene encodes CDR1 SQVTM and CDR2 ANQGSEA. The V gene lost 4 bases and the J gene lost 3 bases, with 12 bases spanning the gap. The CDR3 region is CSVVSGGDYGYTF. The DNA for the CDR3 is TGCAGCGTTGTATCCGGAGGGGACTATGGCTACACCTTC.

This rearrangement joins TRBV19 to TRBJ2-3; maybe TRBD2 (6 bases). From germline, CDR1 is LNHDA and CDR2 SQIVND (reference sequence). With 5 bases removed from V and 0 bases from J, the gap between germline ends came to 12 bases. The CDR3 runs 15 residues. The CDR3 nucleotides are TGTGCCAGTAGTCGTCTAGCGTCTAGCACAGATACGCAGTATTTT. This encodes CASSRLASSTDTQYF.

This rearrangement joins TRBV5-4 to TRBJ2-5; a possible D gene is TRBD1 (6 bases). This CDR3 comprises 16 residues. The V end was cut by 4 bases, the J end by 1 base, with 17 bases between. The germline V gene has CDR1 SGHNT and CDR2 YYREEE (reference sequence). The CDR3 loop reads CASSPRGGGPQETQYF. CDR3 sequence (DNA): TGTGCCAGCAGCCCCCGTGGGGGCGGCCCCCAAGAGACCCAGTACTTC.